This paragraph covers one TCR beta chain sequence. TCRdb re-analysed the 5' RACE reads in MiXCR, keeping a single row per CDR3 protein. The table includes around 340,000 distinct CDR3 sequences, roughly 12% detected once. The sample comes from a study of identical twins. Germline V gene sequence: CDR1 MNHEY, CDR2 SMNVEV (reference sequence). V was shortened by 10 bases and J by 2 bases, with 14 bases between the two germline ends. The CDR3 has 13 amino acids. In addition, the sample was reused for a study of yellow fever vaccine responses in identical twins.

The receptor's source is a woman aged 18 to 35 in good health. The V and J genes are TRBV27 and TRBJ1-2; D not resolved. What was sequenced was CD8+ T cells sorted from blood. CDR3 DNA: TGTGCCACCGCAACGAGGGCGAACTATGGCTACACCTTC. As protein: CATATRANYGYTF.